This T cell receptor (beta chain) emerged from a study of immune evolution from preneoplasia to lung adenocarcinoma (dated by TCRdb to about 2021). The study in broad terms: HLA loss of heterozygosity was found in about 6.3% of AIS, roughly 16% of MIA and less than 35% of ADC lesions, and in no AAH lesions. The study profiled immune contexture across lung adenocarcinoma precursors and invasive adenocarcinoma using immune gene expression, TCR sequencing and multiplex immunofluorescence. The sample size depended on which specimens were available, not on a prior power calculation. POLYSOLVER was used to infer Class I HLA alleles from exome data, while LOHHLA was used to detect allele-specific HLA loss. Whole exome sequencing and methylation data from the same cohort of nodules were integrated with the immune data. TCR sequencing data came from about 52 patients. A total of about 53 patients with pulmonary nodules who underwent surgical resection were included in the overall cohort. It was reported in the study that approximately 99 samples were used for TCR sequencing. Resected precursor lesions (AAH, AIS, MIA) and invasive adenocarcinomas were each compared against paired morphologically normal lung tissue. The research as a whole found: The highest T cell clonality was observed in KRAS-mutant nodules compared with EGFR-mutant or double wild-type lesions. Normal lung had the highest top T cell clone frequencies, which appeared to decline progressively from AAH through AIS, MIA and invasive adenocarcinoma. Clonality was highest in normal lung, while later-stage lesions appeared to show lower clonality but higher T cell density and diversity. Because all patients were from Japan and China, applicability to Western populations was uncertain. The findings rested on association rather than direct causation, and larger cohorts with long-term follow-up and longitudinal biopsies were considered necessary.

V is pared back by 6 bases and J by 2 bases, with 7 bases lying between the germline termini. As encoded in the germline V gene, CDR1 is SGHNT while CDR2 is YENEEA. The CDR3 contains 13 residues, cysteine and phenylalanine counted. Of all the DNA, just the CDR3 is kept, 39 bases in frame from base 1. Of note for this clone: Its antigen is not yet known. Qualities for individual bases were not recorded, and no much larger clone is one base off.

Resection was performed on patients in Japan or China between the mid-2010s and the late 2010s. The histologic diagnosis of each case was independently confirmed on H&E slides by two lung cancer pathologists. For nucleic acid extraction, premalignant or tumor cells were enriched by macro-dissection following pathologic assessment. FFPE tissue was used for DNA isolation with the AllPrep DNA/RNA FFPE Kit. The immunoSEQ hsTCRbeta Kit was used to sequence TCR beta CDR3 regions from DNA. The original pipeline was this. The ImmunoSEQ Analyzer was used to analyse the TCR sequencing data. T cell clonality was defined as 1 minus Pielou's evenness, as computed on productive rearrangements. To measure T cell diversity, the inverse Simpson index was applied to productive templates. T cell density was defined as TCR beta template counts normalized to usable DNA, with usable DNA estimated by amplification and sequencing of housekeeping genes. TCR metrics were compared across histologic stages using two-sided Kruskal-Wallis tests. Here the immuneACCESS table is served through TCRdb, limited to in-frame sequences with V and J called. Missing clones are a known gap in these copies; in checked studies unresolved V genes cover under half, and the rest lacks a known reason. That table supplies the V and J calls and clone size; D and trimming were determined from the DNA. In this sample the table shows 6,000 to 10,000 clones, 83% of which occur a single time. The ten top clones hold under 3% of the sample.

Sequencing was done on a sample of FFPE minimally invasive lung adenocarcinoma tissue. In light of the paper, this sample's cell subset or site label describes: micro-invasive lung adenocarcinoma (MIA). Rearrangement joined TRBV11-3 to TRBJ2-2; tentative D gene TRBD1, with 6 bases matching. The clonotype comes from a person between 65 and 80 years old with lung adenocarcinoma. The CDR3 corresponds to CASRDRNTGELFF. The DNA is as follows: TGTGCCAGCAGGGACAGAAACACCGGGGAGCTGTTTTTT.